This is a list of T cell receptor beta chains from one sample in a study of shared clonotypes between healthy human individuals. The assay was immunoSEQ multiplex PCR, and TCRdb's table has in-frame clones only and misses some. The sample carries about 2 million clones, about 94% recorded once. Sequencing input: naive CD8+ T cells sorted from blood. Receptors originate from a man aged 18 to 29 in good health. Both conserved end residues are part of each CDR3. The D gene is left open where the match is weak.

J: TRBJ2-7; D: TRBD1; V: TRBV2; CDR3: CASCSGTGVYEQYF; DNA: TGTGCCAGCTGCTCCGGGACAGGTGTCTACGAGCAGTACTTC
J: TRBJ1-1; D: .; V: TRBV4-1; CDR3: CASSQDSSPFTNTEAFF; DNA: TGCGCCAGCAGCCAAGATTCCTCACCGTTTACGAACACTGAAGCTTTCTTT
J: TRBJ1-2; D: .; V: TRBV9; CDR3: CASSVGRENYGYTF; DNA: TGTGCCAGCAGCGTAGGGAGGGAAAACTATGGCTACACCTTC
J: TRBJ2-1; D: .; V: TRBV14; CDR3: CASSQVGLEEDFYNEQFF; DNA: TGTGCCAGCAGCCAAGTCGGTTTAGAGGAAGACTTCTACAATGAGCAGTTCTTC
J: TRBJ2-5; D: .; V: TRBV7-9; CDR3: CASSFLVGLQETQYF; DNA: TGTGCCAGCAGCTTCCTGGTAGGACTGCAAGAGACCCAGTACTTC
J: TRBJ1-4; D: .; V: TRBV6-6; CDR3: CASSPYASGEGKLFF; DNA: TGTGCCAGCAGTCCTTACGCCTCCGGGGAGGGAAAACTGTTTTTT
J: TRBJ2-7; D: TRBD2; V: TRBV13; CDR3: CASSSGTSGAYEQYF; DNA: TGTGCCAGCAGCTCCGGGACTAGCGGGGCGTACGAGCAGTACTTC
J: TRBJ2-1; D: TRBD2; V: TRBV27; CDR3: CASSLAGVRNEQFF; DNA: TGTGCCAGCAGTTTAGCGGGAGTTCGCAATGAGCAGTTCTTC
J: TRBJ1-4; D: TRBD1; V: TRBV2; CDR3: CASSDPGQGPEKLFF; DNA: TGTGCCAGCAGTGACCCGGGACAGGGCCCTGAAAAACTGTTTTTT
J: TRBJ1-1; D: .; V: TRBV5-4; CDR3: CASSPENDIDTEAFF; DNA: TGTGCCAGCAGCCCCGAAAATGACATTGACACTGAAGCTTTCTTT
J: TRBJ1-4; D: .; V: TRBV2; CDR3: CASKTDPNEKLFF; DNA: TGTGCCAGCAAGACAGACCCTAATGAAAAACTGTTTTTT
J: TRBJ2-1; D: TRBD2; V: TRBV14; CDR3: CASSQTSASGGYNEQFF; DNA: TGTGCCAGCAGCCAAACCTCCGCTAGCGGGGGATACAATGAGCAGTTCTTC
J: TRBJ1-2; D: .; V: TRBV18; CDR3: CASSPRTEGNYGYTF; DNA: TGTGCCAGCTCACCACGAACAGAGGGGAACTATGGCTACACCTTC
J: TRBJ1-1; D: .; V: TRBV5-1; CDR3: CASSLVFGGEAFF; DNA: TGCGCCAGCAGCTTGGTGTTCGGCGGGGAAGCTTTCTTT
J: TRBJ2-7; D: .; V: TRBV15; CDR3: CATSRWDEGNYEQYF; DNA: TGTGCCACCAGCAGGTGGGACGAAGGCAACTACGAGCAGTACTTC
J: TRBJ1-2; D: .; V: TRBV7-8; CDR3: CASSLAGAAGYTF; DNA: TGTGCCAGCAGCTTAGCTGGGGCCGCGGGCTACACCTTC
J: TRBJ1-5; D: .; V: TRBV27; CDR3: CASSWGGNNQPQHF; DNA: TGTGCCAGCAGCTGGGGAGGAAACAATCAGCCCCAGCATTTT
J: TRBJ2-5; D: .; V: TRBV7-7; CDR3: CASSLGFGLPPEETQYF; DNA: TGTGCTAGCAGCTTAGGATTTGGATTACCGCCGGAAGAGACCCAGTACTTC
J: TRBJ2-5; D: .; V: TRBV18; CDR3: CASSPQWQETQYF; DNA: TGTGCCAGCTCACCCCAATGGCAAGAGACCCAGTACTTC
J: TRBJ2-3; D: .; V: TRBV28; CDR3: CASSFLGTDTQYF; DNA: TGTGCCAGCAGTTTTCTGGGCACAGATACGCAGTATTTT
J: TRBJ1-2; D: .; V: TRBV11-2; CDR3: CASSLVVGAVGYTF; DNA: TGTGCCAGCAGCTTAGTTGTGGGGGCGGTTGGCTACACCTTC
J: TRBJ2-7; D: .; V: TRBV4-1; CDR3: CASSNRDSSSYEQYF; DNA: TGCGCCAGCAGCAACCGGGACTCTAGCTCCTACGAGCAGTACTTC
J: TRBJ2-7; D: .; V: TRBV10-3; CDR3: CAISESNHRASYEQYF; DNA: TGTGCCATCAGTGAGTCGAATCACAGGGCCTCCTACGAGCAGTACTTC
J: TRBJ2-3; D: .; V: TRBV30; CDR3: CAWSGIADTQYF; DNA: TGTGCCTGGAGTGGCATCGCAGATACGCAGTATTTT